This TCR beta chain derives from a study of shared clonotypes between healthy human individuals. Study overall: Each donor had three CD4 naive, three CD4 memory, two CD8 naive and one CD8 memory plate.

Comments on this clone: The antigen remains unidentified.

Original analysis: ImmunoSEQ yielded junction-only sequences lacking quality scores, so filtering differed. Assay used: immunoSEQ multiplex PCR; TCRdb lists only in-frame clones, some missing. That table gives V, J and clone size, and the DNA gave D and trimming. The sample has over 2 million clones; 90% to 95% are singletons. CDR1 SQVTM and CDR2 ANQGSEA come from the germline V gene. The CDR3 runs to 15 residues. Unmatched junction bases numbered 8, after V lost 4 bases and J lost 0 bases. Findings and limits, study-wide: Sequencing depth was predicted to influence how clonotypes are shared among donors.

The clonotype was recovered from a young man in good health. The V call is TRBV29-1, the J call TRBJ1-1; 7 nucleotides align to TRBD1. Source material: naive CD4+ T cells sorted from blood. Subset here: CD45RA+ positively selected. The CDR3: CSVAGQENLNTEAFF. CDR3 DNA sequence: TGCAGCGTTGCCGGACAGGAAAACTTGAACACTGAAGCTTTCTTT.